In this sample, the clone carrying this T cell receptor (beta chain) turned up a few times. Its target is unknown. The data belong to a study of T cell responses to AZD1222 COVID-19 vaccine. Study-wide results and caveats: Spike regions recognized by vaccine-associated CD4 TCRs spanned the protein, led by 160-218 and 743-854. Increases in Spike-specific TCR breadth and depth were seen after two AZD1222 doses.

Produced via immunoSEQ multiplex PCR; TCRdb's table is partial and in-frame only. The sample lists approximately 120,000 clones, roughly 87% occurring once. This TCR was sampled from an adult in good health. The specimen was peripheral blood, collected on day 0 of AZD1222 vaccination.

The CDR3 DNA reads TGTGCCAGTAGTACTCGGGGCGTCGGGGGCTACACCTTC. It yields the protein CASSTRGVGGYTF. The V gene is TRBV19, the J gene TRBJ1-2; possible D gene TRBD1, 5 bases. V shed 4 bases and J shed 8 bases, with 14 bases lying between them. Germline assignment: CDR1 LNHDA and CDR2 SQIVND (reference sequence). The CDR3 spans 13 residues.